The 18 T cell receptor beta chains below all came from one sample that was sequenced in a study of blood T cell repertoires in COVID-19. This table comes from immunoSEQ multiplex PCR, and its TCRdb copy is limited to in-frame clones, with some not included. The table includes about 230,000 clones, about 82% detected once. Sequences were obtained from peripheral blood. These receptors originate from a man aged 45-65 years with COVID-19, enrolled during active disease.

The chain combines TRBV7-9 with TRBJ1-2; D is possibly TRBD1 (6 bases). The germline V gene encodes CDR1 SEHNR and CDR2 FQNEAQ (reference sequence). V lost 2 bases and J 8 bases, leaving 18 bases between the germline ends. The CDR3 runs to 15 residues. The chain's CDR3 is CASSLRVQGYRGYTF. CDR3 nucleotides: TGTGCCAGCAGCTTACGGGTACAGGGTTATAGGGGCTACACCTTC.

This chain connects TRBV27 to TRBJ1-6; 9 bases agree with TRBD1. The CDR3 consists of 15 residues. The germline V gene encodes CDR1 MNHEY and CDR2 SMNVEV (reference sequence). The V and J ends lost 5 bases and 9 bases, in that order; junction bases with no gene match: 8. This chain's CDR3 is CASSPRDRDASPLHF. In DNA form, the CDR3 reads TGTGCCAGCAGTCCGCGGGACAGGGACGCTTCACCCCTCCACTTT.

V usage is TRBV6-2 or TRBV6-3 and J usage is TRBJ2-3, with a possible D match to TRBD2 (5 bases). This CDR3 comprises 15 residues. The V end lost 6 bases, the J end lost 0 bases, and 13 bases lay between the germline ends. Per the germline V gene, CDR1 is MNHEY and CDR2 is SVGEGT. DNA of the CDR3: TGTGCCAGCAGCACCGGACGGACTAGCACAGATACGCAGTATTTT. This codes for CASSTGRTSTDTQYF.

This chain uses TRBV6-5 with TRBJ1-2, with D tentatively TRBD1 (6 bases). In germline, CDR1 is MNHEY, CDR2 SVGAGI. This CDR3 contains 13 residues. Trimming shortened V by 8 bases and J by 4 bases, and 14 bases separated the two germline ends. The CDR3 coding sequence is TGTGCCAGCCGAGGGGGATCGGTCTATGGCTACACCTTC. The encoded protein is CASRGGSVYGYTF.

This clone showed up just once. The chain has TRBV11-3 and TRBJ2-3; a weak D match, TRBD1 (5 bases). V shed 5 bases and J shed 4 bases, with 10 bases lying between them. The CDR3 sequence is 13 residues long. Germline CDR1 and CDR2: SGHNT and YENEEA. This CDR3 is CASSIQGADTQYF. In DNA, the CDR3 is TGTGCCAGCAGCATCCAGGGTGCAGATACGCAGTATTTT.

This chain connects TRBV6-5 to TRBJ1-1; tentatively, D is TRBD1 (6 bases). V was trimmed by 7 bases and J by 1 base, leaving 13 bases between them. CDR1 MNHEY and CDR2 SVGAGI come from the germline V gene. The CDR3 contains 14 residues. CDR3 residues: CASTFGTQNTEAFF. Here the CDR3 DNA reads TGTGCCAGCACTTTCGGGACACAGAACACTGAAGCTTTCTTT.

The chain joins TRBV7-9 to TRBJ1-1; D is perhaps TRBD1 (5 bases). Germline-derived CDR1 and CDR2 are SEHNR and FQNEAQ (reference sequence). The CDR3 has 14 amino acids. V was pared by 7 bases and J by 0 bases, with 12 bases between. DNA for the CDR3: TGTGCCAGCAACTTGGGGGGACTGAACACTGAAGCTTTCTTT. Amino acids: CASNLGGLNTEAFF.

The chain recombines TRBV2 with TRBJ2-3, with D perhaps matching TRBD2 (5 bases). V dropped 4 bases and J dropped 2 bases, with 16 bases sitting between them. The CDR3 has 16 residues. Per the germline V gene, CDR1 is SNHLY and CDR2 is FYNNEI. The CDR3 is CASSGFGGPHTDTQYF. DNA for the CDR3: TGTGCCAGCAGTGGGTTCGGCGGGCCGCACACAGATACGCAGTATTTT.

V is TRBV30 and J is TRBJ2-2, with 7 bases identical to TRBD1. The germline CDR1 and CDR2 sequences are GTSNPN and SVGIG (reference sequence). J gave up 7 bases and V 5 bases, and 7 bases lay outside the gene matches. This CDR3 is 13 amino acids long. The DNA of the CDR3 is TGTGCCTGGGGACCGGGACAGCACGGGGAGCTGTTTTTT. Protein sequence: CAWGPGQHGELFF.

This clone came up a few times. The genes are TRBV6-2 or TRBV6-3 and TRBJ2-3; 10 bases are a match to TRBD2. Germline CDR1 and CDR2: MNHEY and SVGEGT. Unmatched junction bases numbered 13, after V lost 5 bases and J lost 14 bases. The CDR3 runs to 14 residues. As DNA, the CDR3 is TGTGCCAGCAGTCCCCGGACTAGCGGAAGTGGTCGGTATTTT. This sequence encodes CASSPRTSGSGRYF.

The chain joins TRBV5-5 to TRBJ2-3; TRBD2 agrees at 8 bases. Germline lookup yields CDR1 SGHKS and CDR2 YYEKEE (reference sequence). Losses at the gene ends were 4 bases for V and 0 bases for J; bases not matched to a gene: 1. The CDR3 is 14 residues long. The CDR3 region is CASSGTRSTDTQYF. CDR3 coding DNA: TGTGCCAGCAGCGGGACTAGGAGCACAGATACGCAGTATTTT.

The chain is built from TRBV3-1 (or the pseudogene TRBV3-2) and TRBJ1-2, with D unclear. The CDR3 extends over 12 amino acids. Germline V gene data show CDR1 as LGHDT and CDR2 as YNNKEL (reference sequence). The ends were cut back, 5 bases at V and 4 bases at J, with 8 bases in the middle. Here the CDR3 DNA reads TGTGCCAGCAGCGCTGGAGGCTATGGCTACACCTTC. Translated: CASSAGGYGYTF.

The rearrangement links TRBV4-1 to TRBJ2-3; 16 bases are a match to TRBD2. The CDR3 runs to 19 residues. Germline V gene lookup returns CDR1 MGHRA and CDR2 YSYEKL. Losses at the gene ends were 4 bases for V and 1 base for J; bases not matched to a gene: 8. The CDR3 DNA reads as TGCGCCAGCAGCCTCACCGGGACTAGCGGGGGGGGAGGCACAGATACGCAGTATTTT. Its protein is CASSLTGTSGGGGTDTQYF.

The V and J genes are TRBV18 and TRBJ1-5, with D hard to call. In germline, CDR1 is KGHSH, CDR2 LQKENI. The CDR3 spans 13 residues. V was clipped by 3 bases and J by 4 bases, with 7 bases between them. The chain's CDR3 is CASSPSNNQPQHF. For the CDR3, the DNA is TGTGCCAGCTCACCCAGTAATAATCAGCCCCAGCATTTT.

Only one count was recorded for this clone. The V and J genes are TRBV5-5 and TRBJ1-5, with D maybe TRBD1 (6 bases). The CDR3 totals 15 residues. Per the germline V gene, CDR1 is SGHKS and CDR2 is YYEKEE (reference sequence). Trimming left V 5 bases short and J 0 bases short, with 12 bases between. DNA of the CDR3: TGTGCCAGCAGGCTGAGGACAGATAGCAATCAGCCCCAGCATTTT. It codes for CASRLRTDSNQPQHF. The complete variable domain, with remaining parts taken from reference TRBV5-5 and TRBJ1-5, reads DAGVTQSPTHLIKTRGQQVTLRCSPISGHKSVSWYQQVLGQGPQFIFQYYEKEERGRGNFPDRFSARQFPNYSSELNVNALLLGDSALYLCASRLRTDSNQPQHFGDGTRLSIL.

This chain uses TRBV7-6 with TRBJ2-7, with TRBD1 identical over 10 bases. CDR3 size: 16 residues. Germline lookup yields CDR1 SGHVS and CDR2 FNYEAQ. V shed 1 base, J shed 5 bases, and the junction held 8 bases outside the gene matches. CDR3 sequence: CASSLEGGQGINEQYF. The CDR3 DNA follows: TGTGCCAGCAGCTTAGAGGGGGGACAGGGGATAAACGAGCAGTACTTC. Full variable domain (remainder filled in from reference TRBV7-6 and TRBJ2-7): GAGVSQSPRYKVTKRGQDVALRCDPISGHVSLYWYRQALGQGPEFLTYFNYEAQQDKSGLPNDRFSAERPEGSISTLTIQRTEQRDSAMYRCASSLEGGQGINEQYFGPGTRLTVT.

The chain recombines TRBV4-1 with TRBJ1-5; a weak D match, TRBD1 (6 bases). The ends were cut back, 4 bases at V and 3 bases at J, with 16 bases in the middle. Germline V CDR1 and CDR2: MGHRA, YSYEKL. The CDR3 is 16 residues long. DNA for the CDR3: TGCGCCAGCAGCCGAGGAACCGGGACATACAATCAGCCCCAGCATTTT. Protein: CASSRGTGTYNQPQHF.

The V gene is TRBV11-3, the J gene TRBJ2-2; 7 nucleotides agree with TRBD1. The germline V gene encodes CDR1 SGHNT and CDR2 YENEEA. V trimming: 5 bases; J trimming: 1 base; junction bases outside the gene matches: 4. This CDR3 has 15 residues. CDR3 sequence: CASSPGQENTGELFF. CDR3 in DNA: TGTGCCAGCAGCCCTGGACAGGAGAACACCGGGGAGCTGTTTTTT.